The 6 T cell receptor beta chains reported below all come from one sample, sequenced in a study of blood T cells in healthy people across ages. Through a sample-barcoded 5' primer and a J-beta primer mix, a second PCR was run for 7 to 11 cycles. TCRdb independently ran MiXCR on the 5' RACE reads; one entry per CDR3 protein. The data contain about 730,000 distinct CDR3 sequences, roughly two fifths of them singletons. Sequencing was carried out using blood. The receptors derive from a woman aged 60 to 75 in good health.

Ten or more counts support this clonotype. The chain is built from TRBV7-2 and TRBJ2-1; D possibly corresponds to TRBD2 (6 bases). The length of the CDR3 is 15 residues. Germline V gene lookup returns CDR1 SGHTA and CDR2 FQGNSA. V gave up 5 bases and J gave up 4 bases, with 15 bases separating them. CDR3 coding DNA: TGTGCCAGCAGCCTCGGGCACAGCGGGTACAATGAGCAGTTCTTC. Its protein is CASSLGHSGYNEQFF.

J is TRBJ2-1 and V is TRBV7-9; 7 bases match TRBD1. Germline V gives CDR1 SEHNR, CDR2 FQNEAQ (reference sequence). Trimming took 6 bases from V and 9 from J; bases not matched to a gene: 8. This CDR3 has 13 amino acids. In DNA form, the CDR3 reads TGTGCCAGCAGGCTTACAGGGGTGGGTGAGCAGTTCTTC. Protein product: CASRLTGVGEQFF.

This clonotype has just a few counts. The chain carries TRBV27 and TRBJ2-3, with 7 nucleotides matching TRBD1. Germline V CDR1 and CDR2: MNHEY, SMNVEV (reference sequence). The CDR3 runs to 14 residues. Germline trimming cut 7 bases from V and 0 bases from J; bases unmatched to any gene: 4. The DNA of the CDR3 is TGTGCCAGCAAGGGGGCGGGTAGCACAGATACGCAGTATTTT. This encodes CASKGAGSTDTQYF.

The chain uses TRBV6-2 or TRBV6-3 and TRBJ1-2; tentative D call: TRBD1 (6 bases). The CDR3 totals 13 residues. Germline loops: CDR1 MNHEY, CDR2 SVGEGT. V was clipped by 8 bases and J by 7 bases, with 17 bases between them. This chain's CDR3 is CASAPGTSSGYTF. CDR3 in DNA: TGTGCCAGCGCCCCCGGGACATCAAGTGGCTACACCTTC.

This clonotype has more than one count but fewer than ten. The CDR3 DNA reads as TGTGCCAGCAGCACGAACAGGGGGTCATCGGCAATTGGGGAAAAACTGTTTTTT. It is translated as CASSTNRGSSAIGEKLFF. The chain recombines TRBV12-3 or TRBV12-4 with TRBJ1-4; 8 bases align to TRBD1. Germline trimming cut 6 bases from V and 8 bases from J; bases unmatched to any gene: 20. The length of the CDR3 is 18 residues.

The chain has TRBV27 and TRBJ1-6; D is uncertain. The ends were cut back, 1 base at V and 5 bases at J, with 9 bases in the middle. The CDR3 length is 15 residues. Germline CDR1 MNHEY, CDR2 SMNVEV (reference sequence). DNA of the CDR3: TGTGCCAGCAGTTTATTCGGAACTAATAATTCACCCCTCCACTTT. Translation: CASSLFGTNNSPLHF.